The T cell receptor (beta chain) under discussion was sequenced for a study of Ad26.COV2.S vaccination and SARS-CoV-2 variants. The treatment: some 20 received Ad26.COV2.S at low or high dose, single or two shots; 5 received placebo; per-sample allocation not given. Day 63 following the first vaccine or placebo injection was when the samples were taken. Expression of Wuhan-strain SARS-CoV-2 spike came from the Ad26 vector that formed the vaccine. The method was immunoSEQ multiplex PCR; TCRdb's version includes in-frame clones alone and lacks a portion of them. Counted here are 410,000 or so clones, over 75% occurring once; the ten biggest clones make up 9% to 15%. Of note for this clone: What it binds is unknown.

Whole-study findings and limits: Non-spike TCR breadth showed similarity between vaccine and placebo recipients.

CDR1 is SQVTM and CDR2 is ANQGSEA in the germline V gene. The length of the CDR3 is 13 residues. Trimming shortened V by 4 bases and J by 0 bases, and 10 bases separated the two germline ends. Sequenced material: peripheral blood, taken in a trial of Ad26.COV2.S vaccine versus placebo. The chain combines TRBV29-1 with TRBJ2-7; D call uncertain. The receptor was derived from a person aged 18-65 years who received the Ad26.COV2.S COVID-19 vaccine or a placebo. The CDR3 spells CSVGRTSSYEQYF. For the CDR3, the DNA is TGCAGCGTTGGGCGGACGAGCTCCTACGAGCAGTACTTC.